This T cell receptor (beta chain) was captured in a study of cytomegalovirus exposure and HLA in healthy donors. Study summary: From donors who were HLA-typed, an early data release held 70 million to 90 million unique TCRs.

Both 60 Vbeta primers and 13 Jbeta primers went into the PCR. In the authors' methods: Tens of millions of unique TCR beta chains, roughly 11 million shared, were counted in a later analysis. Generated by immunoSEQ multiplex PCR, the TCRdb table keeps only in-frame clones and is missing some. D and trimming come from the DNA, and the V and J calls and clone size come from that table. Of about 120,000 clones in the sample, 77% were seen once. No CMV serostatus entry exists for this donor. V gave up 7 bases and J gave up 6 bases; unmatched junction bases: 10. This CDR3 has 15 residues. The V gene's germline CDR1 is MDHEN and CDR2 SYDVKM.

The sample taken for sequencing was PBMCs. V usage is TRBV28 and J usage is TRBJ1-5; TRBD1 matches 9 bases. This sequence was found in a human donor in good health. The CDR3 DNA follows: TGTGCCAGCATCTCTGGTACAGGGGGCGTTCAGCCCCAGCATTTT. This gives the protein CASISGTGGVQPQHF.